The 20 T cell receptor beta chains presented below share a single source sample, sequenced in a study of T cells in Graves' hyperthyroidism and ophthalmopathy. What was amplified from RNA transcripts were TCR beta CDR3 regions. When the TCR CDR3 underwent first-round RT-PCR, the HTBI primer set was used. TCRdb used MiXCR to reprocess the multiplex PCR reads, holding one entry per CDR3 protein. This sample has 300,000 to 400,000 distinct CDR3 sequences; around 20% occur once, and the top ten carry 50%. Specimen: blood. The receptors were sampled from a woman aged 45-60 years with Graves' hyperthyroidism.

This clonotype occurred many times. V is TRBV28 and J is TRBJ2-7; 8 nucleotides agree with TRBD1. Per germline, CDR1 MDHEN and CDR2 SYDVKM. The CDR3 length is 15 residues. Unmatched junction bases numbered 7, after V lost 6 bases and J lost 0 bases. The chain's CDR3 is CASRPRDRSSYEQYF. CDR3 sequence (DNA): TGTGCCAGCAGACCCCGGGACAGGAGCTCCTACGAGCAGTACTTC.

This clonotype was counted once. V usage is TRBV5-1 and J usage is TRBJ2-3; weak D call: TRBD2 (6 bases). The germline V gene has CDR1 SGHRS and CDR2 YFSETQ. This CDR3 contains 15 residues. V lost 4 bases and J lost 0, with 12 bases in between. CDR3 loop: CASSPTGTSTDTQYF. CDR3 sequence (DNA): TGCGCCAGCAGCCCCACCGGGACTAGCACAGATACGCAGTATTTT.

A note on this clonotype: A much larger clone lies one base from this, so it may be a read error. The V call is TRBV3-1, the J call TRBJ1-5, with a possible D match to TRBD1 (5 bases). The CDR3 is made up of 14 amino acids. V was trimmed by 4 bases and J by 6 bases, leaving 13 bases between them. CDR1 LGHDT and CDR2 YNNKEL come from the germline V gene (reference sequence). CDR3: CASSRVRGSQPQHF. The CDR3 DNA reads TGTGCCAGCAGCCGAGTGAGGGGAAGTCAGCCCCAGCATTTT.

V usage is TRBV20-1 and J usage is TRBJ1-4; TRBD1 is a possible D gene (6 bases). Trimming removed 6 bases from V and 5 bases from J, with 13 bases in between. The CDR3 has 13 residues. Germline V gene lookup returns CDR1 DFQATT and CDR2 SNEGSKA (reference sequence). CDR3 nucleotide sequence: TGCAGTGCCTCGGACAGAACGAATGAAAAACTGTTTTTT. Amino acid sequence: CSASDRTNEKLFF.

In its sample, this clonotype was seen a few times. The V call is TRBV7-2, the J call TRBJ1-2; D is unclear. CDR1 is SGHTA and CDR2 is FQGNSA in the germline V gene. Trimming shortened V by 1 base and J by 3 bases, and 9 bases separated the two germline ends. CDR3 size: 14 residues. Here the CDR3 DNA reads TGTGCCAGCAGCTTAGGAAGCAGGCACTATGGCTACACCTTC. Encoded protein: CASSLGSRHYGYTF.

The sample holds many counts of this clonotype. V usage is TRBV5-1 and J usage is TRBJ2-3; 10 bases agree with TRBD2. The trim removed 3 bases at V and 1 base at J, leaving 2 bases unmatched. The CDR3 spans 15 residues. Germline CDR1 and CDR2: SGHRS and YFSETQ. This chain's CDR3 is CASSYGTSGTDTQYF. The CDR3 DNA sequence: TGCGCCAGCAGCTACGGGACTAGCGGCACAGATACGCAGTATTTT. The full variable domain, with the rest looked up from reference TRBV5-1 and TRBJ2-3, is KAGVTQTPRYLIKTRGQQVTLSCSPISGHRSVSWYQQTPGQGLQFLFEYFSETQRNKGNFPGRFSGRQFSNSRSEMNVSTLELGDSALYLCASSYGTSGTDTQYFGPGTRLTVL.

This clonotype was counted ten times or more. This sequence joins TRBV12-3 or TRBV12-4 and TRBJ2-1; the match to TRBD2 covers 9 bases. This CDR3 spans 16 amino acids. The ends lost 6 bases at V and 0 bases at J; junction bases unmatched: 6. The CDR3 nucleotides are TGTGCCAGCAGAGCGGGAGGAGGAAGCTCCTACAATGAGCAGTTCTTC. This sequence encodes CASRAGGGSSYNEQFF.

This clonotype was picked up a small number of times. V is TRBV20-1 and J is TRBJ2-1; maybe TRBD2 (6 bases). V was shortened by 0 bases and J by 1 base, with 10 bases between the two germline ends. The CDR3 totals 15 residues. Germline assignment: CDR1 DFQATT and CDR2 SNEGSKA (reference sequence). The CDR3 region has the DNA TGCAGTGCTAGAGATAGCGGACCATCCTACAATGAGCAGTTCTTC. Protein sequence: CSARDSGPSYNEQFF.

This clonotype was counted at least ten times. This chain uses TRBV28 with TRBJ2-1, with D tentatively TRBD2 (6 bases). The CDR3 contains 15 residues. V was shortened by 3 bases and J by 2 bases, with 11 bases between the two germline ends. CDR1 is MDHEN, CDR2 SYDVKM, per germline. The CDR3 nucleotides read TGTGCCAGCAGTTTGTCCCTAGCGCCCTACAATGAGCAGTTCTTC. This encodes CASSLSLAPYNEQFF.

In this sample, this clonotype turned up a few times. V is TRBV6-1 and J is TRBJ2-5; D is perhaps TRBD1 (5 bases). Germline V lookup: CDR1 MNHNS, CDR2 SASEGT. The CDR3 runs 13 residues. Trimming removed 8 bases from V and 5 bases from J, with 15 bases in between. CDR3 region: CASLARVGETQYF. The CDR3 DNA sequence: TGTGCCAGCCTGGCCAGGGTAGGGGAGACCCAGTACTTC.

This clonotype occurred many times. The rearrangement joins TRBV20-1 to TRBJ2-7; 9 bases agree with TRBD1. Germline loops: CDR1 DFQATT, CDR2 SNEGSKA (reference sequence). Trimming took 4 bases from V and 3 from J; bases not matched to a gene: 10. The CDR3 is made up of 15 amino acids. The CDR3, as DNA: TGCAGTGCTATTCGACAAGGGACAGGGAACTACGAGCAGTACTTC. It encodes CSAIRQGTGNYEQYF.

The chain has TRBV7-9 and TRBJ2-2, with a tentative D call TRBD2 (6 bases). Per the germline V gene, CDR1 is SEHNR and CDR2 is FQNEAQ (reference sequence). This CDR3 comprises 17 residues. V was clipped by 5 bases and J by 5 bases, with 21 bases between them. The CDR3 protein is CASSPRYRLVITGELFF. CDR3 coding DNA: TGTGCCAGCAGCCCCCGTTATAGACTAGTGATAACCGGGGAGCTGTTTTTT.

The table lists this clonotype with many counts. V is TRBV20-1 and J is TRBJ1-1, with D possibly being TRBD1 (5 bases). Between the trimmed V and J ends, which lost 5 bases and 0 bases, there was a span of 10 bases. Germline V gene sequence: CDR1 DFQATT, CDR2 SNEGSKA (reference sequence). The CDR3 is made up of 13 amino acids. CDR3 coding DNA: TGCAGTGCTGTAAGGGGCCTGAACACTGAAGCTTTCTTT. Residues: CSAVRGLNTEAFF.

The V call is TRBV20-1, the J call TRBJ2-1, with TRBD2 matching over 8 bases. The V gene end was trimmed by 5 bases and the J gene end by 6 bases; junction bases not matched to a gene: 12. CDR1 is DFQATT, CDR2 SNEGSKA, per germline (reference sequence). This CDR3 contains 15 residues. CDR3 DNA sequence: TGCAGTGCTCCAGAAGCGGGAGATGGGTCCAATGAGCAGTTCTTC. This encodes CSAPEAGDGSNEQFF.

In this sample, this clonotype turned up a few times. This chain links TRBV27 with TRBJ1-6; D unresolved. The CDR3 sequence is 13 residues long. Trimming stripped 6 bases from V and 8 bases from J, with 11 bases between. Per the germline V gene, CDR1 is MNHEY and CDR2 is SMNVEV (reference sequence). CDR3 DNA sequence: TGTGCCAGCAGGTTGACAAAGGATTCACCCCTCCACTTT. This sequence encodes CASRLTKDSPLHF.

This clonotype was seen a few times. This chain links TRBV9 with TRBJ2-1; D possibly corresponds to TRBD1 (6 bases). In germline, CDR1 is SGDLS, CDR2 YYNGEE. The CDR3 is 13 residues long. Trimming pared 7 bases from V and 2 bases from J, leaving 10 bases between. The CDR3 loop reads CASSGAPYNEQFF. The CDR3 DNA reads TGTGCCAGCTCAGGGGCCCCCTACAATGAGCAGTTCTTC.

This clonotype has a count of ten or more. The chain employs TRBV10-3 and TRBJ2-1, with TRBD2 matching over 9 bases. Germline V gene sequence: CDR1 ENHRY, CDR2 SYGVKD. The CDR3 spans 15 residues. With V trimmed by 3 bases and J by 8 bases, 8 bases remained unmatched. CDR3 in DNA: TGTGCCATCAGTGAAGCTAGCGGGATCAGGGATGAGCAGTTCTTC. Translated: CAISEASGIRDEQFF.

This clonotype was seen at least ten times. The CDR3 coding sequence is TGTGCCTGGATGACGGGATATGAGCAGTTCTTC. This gives the protein CAWMTGYEQFF. The rearrangement joins TRBV30 to TRBJ2-1; D is possibly TRBD2 (5 bases). V was cut by 4 bases and J by 8 bases, with 9 bases left in between. The germline V gene encodes CDR1 GTSNPN and CDR2 SVGIG (reference sequence). This CDR3 is built from 11 residues.

This rearrangement joins TRBV5-1 to TRBJ1-2, with 8 bases lining up with TRBD1. Trimming at V came to 5 bases and at J to 8 bases, leaving 14 bases not matched to a gene. CDR1 is SGHRS and CDR2 is YFSETQ in the germline V gene. The CDR3 covers 15 residues. CDR3: CASSPVGQGLNGYTF. The CDR3 DNA is TGCGCCAGCAGTCCCGTCGGACAGGGTCTTAACGGCTACACCTTC. Filled out from reference TRBV5-1 and TRBJ1-2, the complete variable domain reads KAGVTQTPRYLIKTRGQQVTLSCSPISGHRSVSWYQQTPGQGLQFLFEYFSETQRNKGNFPGRFSGRQFSNSRSEMNVSTLELGDSALYLCASSPVGQGLNGYTFGSGTRLTVV.

This clonotype was found many times. The chain couples TRBV12-3 or TRBV12-4 to TRBJ1-5; D is unresolved. CDR3 size: 13 residues. The V and J ends lost 3 bases and 5 bases respectively, with 8 bases between them. The CDR3 is CASSFAQDQPQHF. CDR3 DNA: TGTGCCAGCAGTTTCGCCCAGGATCAGCCCCAGCATTTT.